These 32 T cell receptor beta chains share one sample of origin, sequenced in a study of blood T cell repertoires in COVID-19. Profiling relied on immunoSEQ multiplex PCR, and the TCRdb table lists in-frame clones only, not all of them. The sample contains about 35,000 clones, almost 90% of which appear only once. The specimen was peripheral blood. These receptors originate from a woman in her sixties or seventies with active COVID-19.

The chain employs TRBV30 and TRBJ1-3; D possibly corresponds to TRBD1 (5 bases). The CDR3 is 16 residues long. Germline CDR1 GTSNPN, CDR2 SVGIG (reference sequence). V dropped 3 bases and J dropped 0 bases, with 15 bases sitting between them. The CDR3 sequence: CAWRGKDTSSGNTIYF. The CDR3 bases are TGTGCCTGGAGGGGGAAGGACACGAGCTCTGGAAACACCATATATTTT.

The chain carries TRBV6-5 and TRBJ2-1; a weak D match, TRBD2 (5 bases). Germline V lookup: CDR1 MNHEY, CDR2 SVGAGI. The V and J ends lost 0 bases and 9 bases respectively, with 9 bases between them. This CDR3 region has 13 residues. The CDR3 spells CASSYSKGGEQFF. In DNA form, the CDR3 reads TGTGCCAGCAGTTACTCGAAAGGAGGTGAGCAGTTCTTC.

The rearrangement joins TRBV7-9 to TRBJ1-5; D unresolved. CDR3 length: 17 residues. Trimming stripped 6 bases from V and 2 bases from J, with 20 bases between. Germline V CDR1 and CDR2: SEHNR, FQNEAQ (reference sequence). The CDR3 sequence is CASSDGSLLEGNQPQHF. CDR3 sequence (DNA): TGTGCCAGCAGTGACGGAAGCCTCCTCGAGGGCAATCAGCCCCAGCATTTT.

This chain joins TRBV29-1 and TRBJ2-7; D is possibly TRBD1 (6 bases). V was clipped by 5 bases and J by 1 base, with 15 bases between them. CDR1 and CDR2 from the germline V gene are SQVTM and ANQGSEA. The CDR3 contains 14 residues. This CDR3 reads CSVRGSQTSYEQYF. CDR3 coding DNA: TGCAGCGTTAGGGGGTCACAAACTTCCTACGAGCAGTACTTC.

The chain joins TRBV11-2 to TRBJ2-5; a possible D gene is TRBD2 (5 bases). V was trimmed by 2 bases and J by 2 bases, leaving 15 bases between them. Germline lookup yields CDR1 SGHAT and CDR2 FQNNGV. The CDR3 contains 16 residues. CDR3 sequence reads: CASSLRTSSGQETQYF. The DNA for the CDR3 is TGTGCCAGCAGCTTAAGGACGTCGTCGGGACAAGAGACCCAGTACTTC.

The chain employs TRBV19 and TRBJ2-1, with D unresolved. The CDR3 sequence is 14 residues long. Germline CDR1 LNHDA, CDR2 SQIVND (reference sequence). Trimming removed 7 bases from V and 3 bases from J, with 13 bases in between. The CDR3 bases are TGTGCCAGTATTCGGCAGGTTGGCTACAATGAGCAGTTCTTC. This gives the protein CASIRQVGYNEQFF.

In this sample, this clone turned up a few times. The chain couples TRBV7-9 to TRBJ2-7, with 10 bases fitting TRBD1. This CDR3 comprises 15 residues. CDR1 is SEHNR and CDR2 is FQNEAQ in the germline V gene (reference sequence). V lost 7 bases, J lost 2 bases, and 8 bases stayed unmatched. CDR3 amino acids: CASTSPGQGAYEQYF. DNA of the CDR3: TGTGCCAGCACGTCCCCCGGACAGGGGGCCTACGAGCAGTACTTC.

This clone was found a few times. The gene calls are TRBV30 and TRBJ1-2; possible D gene TRBD1, 5 bases. V dropped 6 bases and J dropped 4 bases, with 6 bases sitting between them. The CDR3 covers 10 residues. Germline V lookup: CDR1 GTSNPN, CDR2 SVGIG (reference sequence). The CDR3 nucleotides are TGTGCCTGTGACAGCTATGGCTACACCTTC. Protein sequence: CACDSYGYTF.

The chain carries TRBV3-1 (or the pseudogene TRBV3-2) and TRBJ1-2; D is perhaps TRBD1 (5 bases). The V end was cut by 4 bases, the J end by 4 bases, with 13 bases between. The CDR3 extends over 14 amino acids. The germline V gene encodes CDR1 LGHDT and CDR2 YNNKEL (reference sequence). CDR3 coding DNA: TGTGCCAGCAGCCCCTCGGGGGAGGGCTATGGCTACACCTTC. Residues: CASSPSGEGYGYTF.

This chain connects TRBV5-4 to TRBJ2-7, with 7 bases aligning to TRBD1. CDR1 is SGHNT, CDR2 YYREEE, per germline (reference sequence). V lost 2 bases and J lost 3; bases outside the gene matches: 5. The CDR3 length is 14 residues. The CDR3 reads CASSFRDSGYEQYF. The CDR3 bases are TGTGCCAGCAGCTTCCGGGACAGTGGCTACGAGCAGTACTTC. Together with reference TRBV5-4 and TRBJ2-7, the CDR3 gives the full variable domain: ETGVTQSPTHLIKTRGQQVTLRCSSQSGHNTVSWYQQALGQGPQFIFQYYREEENGRGNFPPRFSGLQFPNYSSELNVNALELDDSALYLCASSFRDSGYEQYFGPGTRLTVT.

The chain combines TRBV4-2 with TRBJ2-1, with D unclear. CDR3 length: 14 amino acids. V lost 6 bases, J lost 6 bases, and 15 bases lay in between. The germline CDR1 and CDR2 sequences are LGHNA and YNFKEQ. The CDR3: CASRLSRLGNEQFF. In DNA, the CDR3 is TGTGCCAGCAGGCTGTCGAGACTCGGCAATGAGCAGTTCTTC.

This clone was seen a single time. One end of the junction does not line up with germline, which may come from a read error. The chain recombines TRBV5-1 with TRBJ2-5, with TRBD1 as a possible D gene (6 bases). Germline V gene data show CDR1 as SGHRS and CDR2 as YFSETQ. The length of the CDR3 is 12 residues. Here the CDR3 reads CASSGGTVVWDF. DNA for the CDR3: TGCGCCAGCAGCGGGGGCACAGTGGTGTGGGACTTC.

The gene calls are TRBV5-6 and TRBJ2-5; a weak D match, TRBD2 (6 bases). CDR3 length: 12 residues. The germline V gene has CDR1 SGHDT and CDR2 YYEEEE. The ends were cut back, 8 bases at V and 5 bases at J, with 13 bases in the middle. For the CDR3, the DNA is TGTGCCAGTTACCGGGGGAGGGAGACCCAGTACTTC. This translates into CASYRGRETQYF.

The V gene is TRBV29-1, the J gene TRBJ2-3, with 7 bases matching TRBD1. The DNA end lines up better with TRBJ1-5; the J call may be wrong. The CDR3 sequence is 16 residues long. Per germline, CDR1 SQVTM and CDR2 ANQGSEA. The CDR3 spells CSVNYRAPIGTDTQHF. As DNA, the CDR3 is TGCAGCGTCAACTACAGGGCCCCAATTGGGACAGATACGCAGCATTTT.

The V gene is TRBV7-2, the J gene TRBJ2-7, with 10 bases matching TRBD2. Germline CDR1 and CDR2: SGHTA and FQGNSA. The CDR3 is 17 residues long. V lost 1 base, J lost 0 bases, and 6 bases stayed unmatched. The CDR3 DNA is TGTGCCAGCAGCTTAGGGCTAGCGGGGGCCCCCTCCTACGAGCAGTACTTC. The encoded protein is CASSLGLAGAPSYEQYF.

The chain links TRBV6-2 or TRBV6-3 to TRBJ2-2; TRBD2 aligns across 10 bases. The V gene end was trimmed by 7 bases and the J gene end by 0 bases; junction bases not matched to a gene: 11. CDR3 size: 18 residues. Germline V gene lookup returns CDR1 MNHEY and CDR2 SVGEGT. The DNA of the CDR3 is TGTGCCAGCACCCCCCTTGTAGCGGGGGGAACGAACACCGGGGAGCTGTTTTTT. It translates to CASTPLVAGGTNTGELFF.

The chain is built from TRBV3-1 (or the pseudogene TRBV3-2) and TRBJ1-2; no clear D gene. Germline V lookup: CDR1 LGHDT, CDR2 YNNKEL (reference sequence). With 7 bases removed from V and 8 bases from J, the gap between germline ends came to 17 bases. This CDR3 comprises 13 residues. CDR3 sequence (DNA): TGTGCCAGCACCCCCCTCGTCGGCGGCGGCTACACCTTC. Its protein product is CASTPLVGGGYTF.

The rearrangement joins TRBV5-1 to TRBJ2-2; TRBD1 agrees at 9 bases. This CDR3 contains 16 residues. Germline CDR1 and CDR2: SGHRS and YFSETQ. V lost 4 bases and J lost 5; bases outside the gene matches: 9. The CDR3 loop is CASSPRSGTGTGELFF. DNA for the CDR3: TGCGCCAGCAGCCCGAGAAGCGGGACAGGGACCGGGGAGCTGTTTTTT.

This clone was observed a handful of times. The J gene is TRBJ1-5, the V gene TRBV2; the match to TRBD1 covers 8 bases. Looked up from germline, CDR1 is SNHLY and CDR2 is FYNNEI. Trimming removed 6 bases from V and 3 bases from J; junction bases left unmatched: 7. CDR3 length: 15 amino acids. CDR3 in DNA: TGTGCCAGCAGACTGGGACAGGTTCTCAATCAGCCCCAGCATTTT. This gives the protein CASRLGQVLNQPQHF. The variable domain in full, completed from reference TRBV2 and TRBJ1-5, reads EPEVTQTPSHQVTQMGQEVILRCVPISNHLYFYWYRQILGQKVEFLVSFYNNEISEKSEIFDDQFSVERPDGSNFTLKIRSTKLEDSAMYFCASRLGQVLNQPQHFGDGTRLSIL.

The chain employs TRBV7-8 and TRBJ2-2; 7 positions agree with TRBD1. V lost 4 bases to trimming and J lost 13 bases; unmatched junction nucleotides: 6. The CDR3 is made up of 12 amino acids. Germline V CDR1 and CDR2: SGHVS, FQNEAQ. The CDR3 spells CASSSRTGGLFF. CDR3 bases: TGTGCCAGCAGCTCTCGGACAGGAGGGCTGTTTTTT.

The chain combines TRBV20-1 with TRBJ2-7, with D possibly being TRBD1 (5 bases). In germline, CDR1 is DFQATT, CDR2 SNEGSKA (reference sequence). The CDR3 has 11 amino acids. Between the trimmed V and J ends, which lost 7 bases and 9 bases, there was a span of 16 bases. This CDR3 is CSVQGLDGQYF. CDR3 DNA: TGCAGTGTTCAGGGATTAGACGGGCAGTACTTC.

The chain joins TRBV7-8 to TRBJ2-7, with 9 bases lining up with TRBD1. This CDR3 region has 13 residues. The V gene's germline CDR1 is SGHVS and CDR2 FQNEAQ. J lost 7 bases, V lost 5 bases, and 6 bases had no gene match. The DNA for the CDR3 is TGTGCCAGCAGCCCGGGACAGGGAGGGGAGCAGTACTTC. Encoded protein: CASSPGQGGEQYF.

This clone was counted only a few times. Distinct nucleotide sequences in the sample also encode this CDR3. This chain connects TRBV28 to TRBJ2-1; 12 bases map to TRBD2. This CDR3 contains 13 residues. The trim removed 6 bases at V and 10 bases at J, leaving 4 bases unmatched. Germline CDR1 reads MDHEN; CDR2 reads SYDVKM. This CDR3 is CASSLGTSGEQFF. DNA for the CDR3: TGTGCCAGCAGCCTCGGGACTAGCGGGGAGCAGTTCTTC. Drawing the rest from reference TRBV28 and TRBJ2-1, the complete variable domain is DVKVTQSSRYLVKRTGEKVFLECVQDMDHENMFWYRQDPGLGLRLIYFSYDVKMKEKGDIPEGYSVSREKKERFSLILESASTNQTSMYLCASSLGTSGEQFFGPGTRLTVL.

This clone was seen just once. The chain uses TRBV28 and TRBJ2-3; 9 bases are shared with TRBD2. CDR1 and CDR2 from the germline V gene are MDHEN and SYDVKM. This CDR3 spans 15 amino acids. The V segment lost 4 bases and the J segment 3 bases; nucleotides outside the gene matches: 5. This CDR3 is CASSSAGGGTDTQYF. The CDR3 nucleotides read TGTGCCAGCAGTTCGGCGGGGGGGGGTACAGATACGCAGTATTTT.

The chain uses TRBV19 and TRBJ2-5; 10 bases are a match to TRBD2. CDR3 length equals 15 residues. Per germline, CDR1 LNHDA and CDR2 SQIVND (reference sequence). V dropped 9 bases and J dropped 6; count of bases not matched to a gene: 13. In DNA, the CDR3 is TGTGCCAGACCCCAGAGCGGGGGGGCCTGGAAGACCCAGTACTTC. This encodes CARPQSGGAWKTQYF.

The J gene is TRBJ2-6, the V gene TRBV4-2; tentatively, D is TRBD1 (6 bases). This CDR3 has 18 amino acids. V was pared by 1 base and J by 0 bases, with 13 bases between. The germline CDR1 and CDR2 sequences are LGHNA and YNFKEQ. Here the CDR3 reads CASSQADKGVSGANVLTF. CDR3 DNA: TGTGCCAGCAGCCAAGCCGACAAGGGGGTCTCTGGGGCCAACGTCCTGACTTTC.

This clone was counted a single time. This chain connects TRBV7-9 to TRBJ2-1; TRBD2 might be the D (7 bases). CDR1 is SEHNR and CDR2 is FQNEAQ in the germline V gene (reference sequence). This CDR3 contains 18 residues. V was clipped by 5 bases and J by 0 bases, with 20 bases between them. CDR3 coding DNA: TGTGCCAGCAGCCAGCCAGAGAAGGGGGGGAGCTCCTACAATGAGCAGTTCTTC. Amino acids: CASSQPEKGGSSYNEQFF.

The V and J genes are TRBV5-8 and TRBJ2-2; 14 bases align to TRBD2. This CDR3 region has 17 residues. V shed 4 bases and J 2 bases; nucleotides not matched to a gene: 4. Germline CDR1 and CDR2: SGHTS and YDEGEE. CDR3 in DNA: TGTGCCAGCAGCAGGGGACTAGCGGGGGCTAACACCGGGGAGCTGTTTTTT. Translated, it gives CASSRGLAGANTGELFF.

This clone was counted a few times. This CDR3 reads CASSPGTGISYEQYF. The CDR3 region has the DNA TGTGCCAGCAGCCCCGGGACAGGGATAAGCTACGAGCAGTACTTC. The chain combines TRBV5-4 with TRBJ2-7, with TRBD1 identical over 9 bases. Trimming removed 4 bases from V and 3 bases from J; junction bases left unmatched: 8. CDR1 and CDR2 (germline): SGHNT, YYREEE (reference sequence). The CDR3 runs 15 residues.

The genes are TRBV7-8 and TRBJ2-5; TRBD2 might be the D (5 bases). The CDR3 totals 15 residues. Deletions cut 1 base from V and 5 bases from J, with 14 bases between. The germline V gene has CDR1 SGHVS and CDR2 FQNEAQ. The CDR3 loop reads CASSLGVGVEETQYF. In DNA, the CDR3 is TGTGCCAGCAGCTTAGGGGTCGGGGTGGAGGAGACCCAGTACTTC.

The V call is TRBV3-1 (or the pseudogene TRBV3-2), the J call TRBJ1-3; 7 bases are a match to TRBD1. This CDR3 region has 15 residues. CDR1 and CDR2 (germline): LGHDT, YNNKEL (reference sequence). V shed 0 bases and J 7 bases; nucleotides not matched to a gene: 6. CDR3 protein: CASSQEGGAWNTIYF. The CDR3 nucleotides are TGTGCCAGCAGCCAAGAAGGGGGCGCTTGGAACACCATATATTTT.

This rearrangement joins TRBV5-1 to TRBJ2-5; perhaps TRBD1 as D (6 bases). The CDR3 runs 15 residues. Per the germline V gene, CDR1 is SGHRS and CDR2 is YFSETQ. Trimming cost V 5 bases and J 5 bases, with 19 bases left between them. The DNA for the CDR3 is TGCGCCAGCAGACCCGCAGGGGACCAGGGGGAGACCCAGTACTTC. This sequence encodes CASRPAGDQGETQYF.